This T cell receptor (beta chain) was observed in a study of T-cell memory formation after mild COVID-19. With respect to this clonotype: Antigen unknown.

CDR1 is SGHAT and CDR2 is FQNNGV in the germline V gene. The CDR3 is 15 amino acids. V lost 0 bases and J 5 bases, leaving 10 bases between the germline ends. TCRdb itself ran the 5' RACE reads through MiXCR, one entry per CDR3 protein. The table lists 290,000 or so distinct CDR3 sequences, 15% to 20% of them singletons. Study-wide results and limits: Memory from before infection featured some responding clones, which suggests cross-reactive memory joined. CD4+ contracting clones were found mainly in CM and EM, and CD8+ ones in EMRA.

The specimen sequenced was PBMCs or a T cell subset sorted from them (not recorded which). This receptor was obtained from a man aged 18 to 30 who had mild COVID-19 (a few samples of this study predate the infection). Cell type and time point are not known. The chain carries TRBV11-2 and TRBJ2-2; D is unclear. The chain's CDR3 is CASSLDQVLTGELFF. The CDR3 DNA follows: TGTGCCAGCAGCTTAGATCAGGTTTTAACCGGGGAGCTGTTTTTT.